This T cell receptor (beta chain) is from a study of CXCR3-negative and CXCR3-positive naive CD8 T cells. Study at large: Close to 135 million TRB reads were obtained in total, which works out to about 1.5 +/- 0.3 million per library. Study-level points and caveats: TRB CDR3s of CXCR3-positive naive cells were more hydrophobic than those of CXCR3-negative naive cells. Partly lower CXCR3 expression followed cryopreservation, and most assays relied on fresh PBMCs. Both of the naive subsets showed about the same high diversity, but memory CD8+ cells had much less.

As concerns this clonotype: The target antigen is unknown.

CDR1 and CDR2 (germline): SGHKS, YYEKEE (reference sequence). The length of the CDR3 is 16 residues. The libraries of TRB cDNA were constructed through 5' RACE using UMI labels. Each CDR3 protein gets one entry in TCRdb, which reprocessed the 5' RACE reads and gives no DNA. In all, the sample yields around 150,000 distinct CDR3 sequences. The gene calls are TRBV5-5 and TRBJ2-1; TCRdb picks TRBD2, but there is no DNA to check that call. This receptor was taken from a human donor in good health. Some clones in this sample may be carry-over from other donors' samples. The sample was naive CXCR3+ CD8+ T cells from blood. Subset indicated: CD45RO-CCR7+CD27+CD95- naive CD8+ T cells expressing CXCR3 (TNR3+). Here the CDR3 reads CASSSGTAGGYNEQFF.